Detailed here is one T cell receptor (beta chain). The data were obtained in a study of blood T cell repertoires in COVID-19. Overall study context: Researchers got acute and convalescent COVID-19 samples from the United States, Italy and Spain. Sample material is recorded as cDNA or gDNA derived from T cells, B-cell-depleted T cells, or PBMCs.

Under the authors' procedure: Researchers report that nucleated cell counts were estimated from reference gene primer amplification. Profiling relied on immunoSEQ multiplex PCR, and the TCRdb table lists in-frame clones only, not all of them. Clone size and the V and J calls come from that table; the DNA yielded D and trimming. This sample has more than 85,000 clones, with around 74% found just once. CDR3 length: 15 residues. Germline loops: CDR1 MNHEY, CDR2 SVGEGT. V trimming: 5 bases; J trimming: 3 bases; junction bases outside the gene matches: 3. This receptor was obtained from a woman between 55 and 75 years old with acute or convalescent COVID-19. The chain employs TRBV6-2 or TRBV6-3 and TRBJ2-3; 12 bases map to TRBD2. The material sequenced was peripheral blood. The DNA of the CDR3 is TGTGCCAGCAGTGGACTAGCGGGGATAACAGATACGCAGTATTTT. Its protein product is CASSGLAGITDTQYF.